This record looks at one T cell receptor (beta chain) sequence and its context. Its cognate antigen has yet to be identified. This entry belongs to a study of monozygotic twins with inflammatory bowel disease (dated by TCRdb to the late 2010s). Broadly, across the study: In total, some 30 monozygotic twin pairs made up the full study: 19 Danish pairs, all IBD-discordant, plus nine German pairs, of which four were IBD-concordant and five were IBD-discordant. The search for disease-associated traits relied mainly on comparing, within discordant pairs, IBD patients with their genetically identical healthy co-twins. Each individual had, on average, about 151 000 unique TCRalpha sequences and 181 000 unique TCRbeta sequences available for analysis. What the authors observed across the whole study: No single strong signal or clonotype linked to IBD turned up in the results, so the idea that one exists was not supported. Fewer clonotypes were shared with other individuals by IBD patients than by healthy twins, most markedly in patients showing signs of disease activity. TCRbeta repertoire diversity, by inverse Simpson index, was decreased in IBD patients compared with their healthy co-twins. Distinction between different T cell subtypes could not be achieved in the analysis. Because patients received different immunosuppressive treatments, the repertoires may have picked up extra background noise and variability between individuals. Repertoire similarity did not differ between concordant and discordant twins, possibly due to limited statistical power.

The method was 5' RACE. The input for every TCR library was around 3,800 ng of total RNA. For each sample, cDNA was synthesized in eight separate reactions using SMARTScribe reverse transcriptase. During cDNA synthesis, template switching introduced unique molecular identifiers that contained a 6-nucleotide sample barcode. Two nested PCRs of about 16 and 10 cycles amplified the TCRalpha and TCRbeta cDNA, and bead purification followed each PCR. Before amplification, cDNA was treated with uracil DNA-glycosylase and purified using the QIAquick PCR purification kit. The second PCR added Illumina TruSeq-compatible adapters along with sample-specific barcodes. TapeStation and Qubit were used to check library quality and concentration, and 5 ng of each library was pooled. Sequencing of pooled libraries was carried out on an Illumina HiSeq2500 single-index Rapid Run using 2 x 100 bp reads and custom sequencing primers. The paper's data handling went like this. UMI-based consensus assembly with MiGEC version 1.2.6 was used to correct PCR and sequencing errors. V(D)J alignment, clonotype assembly and CDR3 extraction were performed with MiXCR version 2.1.1. To normalise gene usage, clonotype sharing and MAIT/NKT TCR abundance, the analysis used the top 1000, 10 000 and 20 000 clonotypes per sample. After downsampling to 27 000 UMIs, diversity was calculated as the inverse Simpson index using the vegan R package. Paired Mann-Whitney U tests were applied to discordant twin pairs, with Benjamini-Hochberg correction for multiple testing. Reads reprocessed by TCRdb are summarized as one entry per CDR3 protein sequence, and DNA is absent. These V and J calls derive from TCRdb rather than the authors' analysis. The table kept for this sample lists roughly 160,000 distinct CDR3 sequences. Of the sample, 6.5% to 9% falls within the top ten clones.

A roughly 2.4 ml peripheral blood sample was drawn into PAXgene tubes per donor and stored at -80°C. Total RNA was isolated from whole blood with the PAXgene blood miRNA kit on an automated QIAcube, without T cell sorting. Peripheral blood from monozygotic twin pairs, either concordant or discordant for inflammatory bowel disease, underwent deep TCRalpha and TCRbeta repertoire profiling that used unique molecular barcoding. For every twin pair, smoking habits were documented, and each individual was categorised as a current, former or never smoker. CDR1 and CDR2, looked up from the germline V gene, are SGHVS and FQNEAQ. Counted from cysteine to phenylalanine, this CDR3 has 15 amino acids. No DNA has been recorded.

Recombination linked TRBV7-8 to TRBJ1-3. The sample consisted of blood. This TCR was recovered from a human donor with ulcerative colitis or Crohn's disease, or a healthy co-twin of an affected twin (not recorded which). Here the CDR3 is given as CASSSASGGRNTIYF.